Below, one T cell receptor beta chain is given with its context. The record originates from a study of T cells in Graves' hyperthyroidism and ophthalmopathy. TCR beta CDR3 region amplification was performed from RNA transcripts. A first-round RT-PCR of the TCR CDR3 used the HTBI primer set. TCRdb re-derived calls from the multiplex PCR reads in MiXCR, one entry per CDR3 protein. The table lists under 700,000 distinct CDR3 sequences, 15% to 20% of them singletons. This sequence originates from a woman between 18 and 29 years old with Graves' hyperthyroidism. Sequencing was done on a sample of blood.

The CDR3 nucleotides are TGCAGTGCTAGAGATCGAGCGTCGCCCATCTCCTACAATGAGCAGTTCTTC. This sequence encodes CSARDRASPISYNEQFF. The chain carries TRBV20-1 and TRBJ2-1; no definite D call. CDR1 DFQATT and CDR2 SNEGSKA come from the germline V gene (reference sequence). The CDR3 contains 17 residues. The germline V and J ends were trimmed by 0 bases and 0 bases, with 15 bases remaining between them.